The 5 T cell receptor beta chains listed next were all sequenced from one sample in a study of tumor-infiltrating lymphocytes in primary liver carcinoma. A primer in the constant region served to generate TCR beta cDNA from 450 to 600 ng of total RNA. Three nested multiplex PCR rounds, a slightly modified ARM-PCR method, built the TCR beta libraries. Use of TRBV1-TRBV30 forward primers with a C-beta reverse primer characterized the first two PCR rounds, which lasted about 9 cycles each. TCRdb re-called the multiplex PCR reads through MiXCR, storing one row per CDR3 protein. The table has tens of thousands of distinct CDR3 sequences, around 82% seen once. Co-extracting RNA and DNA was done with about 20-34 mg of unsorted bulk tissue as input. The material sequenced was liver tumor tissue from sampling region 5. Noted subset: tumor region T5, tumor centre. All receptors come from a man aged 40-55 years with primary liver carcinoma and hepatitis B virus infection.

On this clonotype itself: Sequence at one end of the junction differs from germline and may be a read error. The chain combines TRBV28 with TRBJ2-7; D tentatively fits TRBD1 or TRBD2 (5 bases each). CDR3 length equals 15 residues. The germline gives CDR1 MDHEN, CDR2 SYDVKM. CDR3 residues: CASSSLLGRVAEQNF. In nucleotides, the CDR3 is TGTGCCAGCAGTTCCCTCTTGGGACGGGTCGCCGAGCAGAACTTC.

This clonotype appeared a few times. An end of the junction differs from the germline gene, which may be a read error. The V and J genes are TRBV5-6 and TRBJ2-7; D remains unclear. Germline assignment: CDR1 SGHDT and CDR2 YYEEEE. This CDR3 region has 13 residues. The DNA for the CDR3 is TGTACCAGTAGCTTGAAAGCGACCTACGAGCAGTACTTC. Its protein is CTSSLKATYEQYF.

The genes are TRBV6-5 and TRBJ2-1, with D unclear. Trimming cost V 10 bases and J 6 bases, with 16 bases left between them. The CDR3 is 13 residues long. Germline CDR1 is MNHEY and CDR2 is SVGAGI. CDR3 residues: CANSPGVVNEQFF. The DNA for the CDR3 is TGTGCCAACAGCCCTGGTGTTGTCAATGAGCAGTTCTTC.

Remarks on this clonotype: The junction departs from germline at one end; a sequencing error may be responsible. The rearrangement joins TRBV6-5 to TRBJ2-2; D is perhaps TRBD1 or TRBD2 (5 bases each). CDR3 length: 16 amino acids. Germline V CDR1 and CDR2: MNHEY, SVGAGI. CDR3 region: CASYYGSTANTGELSF. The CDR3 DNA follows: TGTGCCAGCTATTACGGGTCGACAGCGAACACCGGGGAGCTGTCTTTT.

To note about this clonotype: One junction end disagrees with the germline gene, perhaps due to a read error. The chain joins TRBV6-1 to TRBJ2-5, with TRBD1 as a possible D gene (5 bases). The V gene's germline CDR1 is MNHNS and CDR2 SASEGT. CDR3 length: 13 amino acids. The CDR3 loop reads CASSVRGAEAQQF. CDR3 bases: TGTGCCAGCAGTGTAAGGGGTGCAGAGGCCCAGCAGTTC.